Below are 18 T cell receptor beta chains sequenced from a single sample in a study of molecular identifiers for immune sequencing clone quantification. TCRdb used MiXCR to reprocess the PCR reads, holding one entry per CDR3 protein. The sample has tens of thousands of distinct CDR3 sequences, approximately 25% seen once. Sequenced input: naive CD8+ T cells from blood, with Jurkat cell RNA spiked in. Described subset: FACS-sorted CD8+CD4-CCR7+CD45RA+ naive T cells. These receptors all stem from a human donor in good health. Some libraries in this study had Jurkat cell RNA spiked in.

Ten or more counts support this clonotype. The chain has TRBV6-5 and TRBJ2-6; D unclear. Trimming removed 6 bases from V and 2 bases from J, with 5 bases in between. The CDR3 contains 13 residues. CDR1 MNHEY and CDR2 SVGAGI come from the germline V gene. The CDR3 DNA follows: TGTGCCAGCAGCCCACCTGGGGCCAACGTCCTGACTTTC. Its protein is CASSPPGANVLTF.

This clonotype was recorded many times. The chain recombines TRBV4-3 with TRBJ2-5, with D perhaps matching TRBD1 or TRBD2 (6 bases each). This CDR3 region has 15 residues. The germline gives CDR1 LGHNA, CDR2 YSLEER. With 3 bases removed from V and 3 bases from J, the gap between germline ends came to 14 bases. The CDR3 sequence is CASSHVGGLEETQYF. CDR3 sequence (DNA): TGCGCCAGCAGCCATGTGGGGGGCCTAGAAGAGACCCAGTACTTC.

Concerning this clonotype: This may be a read error, as it is one base from a much larger clone. The CDR3 does not end in the conserved phenylalanine or tryptophan, so this is likely a read error. This chain joins TRBV11-1 and TRBJ2-2; TRBD1 aligns across 8 bases. Germline V lookup: CDR1 SGHAT, CDR2 FQDESV (reference sequence). Trimming took 5 bases from V and 3 from J; bases not matched to a gene: 5. The CDR3 is 15 amino acids. The DNA of the CDR3 is TGTGCCAGCAGCCCCTGGGACAGGTACACCGGGGAGCTGTTTCTT. Amino acid sequence: CASSPWDRYTGELFL.

In regard to this clonotype: A much larger clone sits a single nucleotide away, making a read error possible. The rearrangement joins TRBV12-3 or TRBV12-4 to TRBJ1-1, with 9 bases lining up with TRBD1. The CDR3 totals 13 residues. CDR3 sequence reads: CASSGDRVTEALF. The CDR3 nucleotides are TGTGCCAGCAGTGGGGACAGGGTCACTGAAGCTTTGTTT.

This clonotype was counted once. A much larger clone differs from this one at a single base, so this may be a read error. The chain couples TRBV19 to TRBJ1-5; TRBD1 might be the D (6 bases). Germline V gene data show CDR1 as LNHDA and CDR2 as SQIVND (reference sequence). This CDR3 has 13 residues. V was clipped by 8 bases and J by 7 bases, with 15 bases between them. The CDR3 here is CASEDSGGQPQHF. CDR3 sequence (DNA): TGTGCCAGTGAGGACAGTGGAGGGCAGCCCCAGCATTTT.

This clonotype has just a few counts. A much larger clone lies one base from this, so it may be a read error. This chain links TRBV9 with TRBJ1-1, with 7 bases matching TRBD1. Unmatched junction bases numbered 3, after V lost 3 bases and J lost 7 bases. This CDR3 is built from 12 residues. CDR1 SGDLS and CDR2 YYNGEE come from the germline V gene. The CDR3 protein is CASSGDSVEAFF. CDR3 in DNA: TGTGCCAGCAGCGGGGACAGTGTTGAAGCTTTCTTT.

The table lists this clonotype with many counts. The chain has TRBV9 and TRBJ1-1; D is unclear. The CDR3 length is 14 residues. Germline V lookup: CDR1 SGDLS, CDR2 YYNGEE. V was shortened by 3 bases and J by 7 bases, with 16 bases between the two germline ends. The CDR3 DNA reads as TGTGCCAGCAGCGCCAAATGGGAGCCAGGTGAAGCTTTCTTT. Translating it yields CASSAKWEPGEAFF.

A remark on this clonotype: A junction boundary mismatches the germline segment, possibly from a read error. The chain has TRBV14 and TRBJ2-1, with 9 bases matching TRBD2. CDR3 length: 16 amino acids. Germline V gene data show CDR1 as SGHDN and CDR2 as FVKESK. The CDR3 region is CAGSSRLAENYNEQFF. DNA of the CDR3: TGTGCCGGCAGCTCCCGACTAGCGGAGAACTACAATGAGCAGTTCTTC.

By frequency in the sample, this clonotype is medium-sized (0.01 to 0.1%). This chain connects TRBV6-5 to TRBJ2-3, with D unclear. Germline assignment: CDR1 MNHEY and CDR2 SVGAGI. Trimming removed 6 bases at V and 4 bases at J, with 5 bases between. The CDR3 length is 11 residues. In DNA form, the CDR3 reads TGTGCCAGCAGCTCCCCAGATACGCAGTATTTT. Translating gives CASSSPDTQYF.

This clonotype has ten or more counts. The chain links TRBV7-6 to TRBJ1-4; weak D call: TRBD1 (5 bases). The CDR3 spans 14 residues. V was cut by 4 bases and J by 4 bases, with 10 bases left in between. Germline V gene data show CDR1 as SGHVS and CDR2 as FNYEAQ. The CDR3 here is CASSSDRNNEKLFF. CDR3 nucleotides: TGTGCCAGCAGCTCCGACAGAAATAATGAAAAACTGTTTTTT.

This chain links TRBV7-9 with TRBJ1-5, with D hard to call. The CDR3 length is 14 residues. Trimming shortened V by 2 bases and J by 4 bases, and 9 bases separated the two germline ends. Germline V CDR1 and CDR2: SEHNR, FQNEAQ (reference sequence). The CDR3 sequence: CASSLIGKNQPQHF. CDR3 nucleotide sequence: TGTGCCAGCAGCTTAATTGGAAAGAATCAGCCCCAGCATTTT.

This clonotype was picked up many times. V gene TRBV27 combines with J gene TRBJ2-7; D might be TRBD2 (6 bases). The CDR3 runs to 13 residues. The V end lost 6 bases, the J end lost 4 bases, and 13 bases lay between the germline ends. In germline, CDR1 is MNHEY, CDR2 SMNVEV (reference sequence). This CDR3 is CASRLSGPYEQYF. As DNA, the CDR3 is TGTGCCAGCAGACTCAGCGGGCCGTACGAGCAGTACTTC.

This clonotype was observed a few times. The rearrangement joins TRBV25-1 to TRBJ2-2, with 9 bases that match TRBD1. Per the germline V gene, CDR1 is MGHDK and CDR2 is SYGVNS. The CDR3 spans 16 residues. Germline trimming cut 2 bases from V and 9 bases from J; bases unmatched to any gene: 10. This CDR3 reads CASSENRLDRGRELFF. CDR3 sequence (DNA): TGTGCCAGCAGTGAAAACCGTTTGGACAGGGGACGGGAGCTGTTTTTT.

This clonotype was counted at least ten times. The rearrangement links TRBV14 to TRBJ2-3, with 9 bases identical to TRBD2. Unmatched junction bases numbered 4, after V lost 1 base and J lost 5 bases. The CDR3 runs to 15 residues. Germline CDR1 reads SGHDN; CDR2 reads FVKESK. CDR3 sequence (DNA): TGTGCCAGCAGCCAAGCCCTAGCGGGGAGAGATACGCAGTATTTT. It specifies CASSQALAGRDTQYF.

Regarding this clonotype: A much larger clone lies one base from this, so it may be a read error. This likely comes from a read error, as the CDR3 has no conserved phenylalanine or tryptophan at its end. The V and J genes are TRBV20-1 and TRBJ2-5; no firm D call. V dropped 6 bases and J dropped 5 bases, with 7 bases sitting between them. The CDR3 is made up of 10 amino acids. CDR1 is DFQATT and CDR2 is SNEGSKA in the germline V gene (reference sequence). The CDR3 DNA reads TGCAGTGCACTGGACGAGACCCAGTACCTC. This codes for CSALDETQYL.

This clonotype was detected ten times or more. J is TRBJ1-3 and V is TRBV4-3; 8 nucleotides agree with TRBD1. The CDR3 consists of 18 residues. V was pared by 1 base and J by 3 bases, with 11 bases of the junction left unmatched. Germline-derived CDR1 and CDR2 are LGHNA and YSLEER. The CDR3 protein is CASSQASGGTGFGNTIYF. The CDR3, as DNA: TGCGCCAGCAGCCAAGCCTCCGGCGGGACAGGCTTTGGAAACACCATATATTTT.

Notes on this clonotype: Given a much more abundant clone one base away, this may be a read error. CDR3 amino acids: CASSLTATGTETQYF. For the CDR3, the DNA is TGTGCCAGCAGCTTAACAGCCACTGGGACAGAGACCCAGTACTTC. V is TRBV7-9 and J is TRBJ2-5, with D possibly being TRBD1 or TRBD2 (5 bases each). Germline-derived CDR1 and CDR2 are SEHNR and FQNEAQ (reference sequence). The CDR3 sequence is 15 residues long. Trimming stripped 2 bases from V and 4 bases from J, with 14 bases between. Using reference TRBV7-9 and TRBJ2-5 for the parts outside the CDR3, the full variable domain is DTGVSQNPRHKITKRGQNVTFRCDPISEHNRLYWYRQTLGQGPEFLTYFQNEAQLEKSRLLSDRFSAERPKGSFSTLEIQRTEQGDSAMYLCASSLTATGTETQYFGPGTRLLVL.

The J gene is TRBJ2-2, the V gene TRBV11-1; D possibly matches TRBD1 or TRBD2 (5 bases each). The V end was cut by 2 bases, the J end by 0 bases, with 13 bases between. The CDR3 is 17 residues long. The germline gives CDR1 SGHAT, CDR2 FQDESV (reference sequence). CDR3 DNA sequence: TGTGCCAGCAGCTTAAGGGCCGGGACGGCGAACACCGGGGAGCTGTTTTTT. Translating gives CASSLRAGTANTGELFF.